The present TCR beta chain was sequenced within a study of vaccination and CD4 T cells after COVID-19. Broader study findings: A nonsignificant median increase from around 21 to 38 SARS-CoV-2-reactive clonotypes was observed.

Time point specified: late sampling 161 to 241 days after vaccination in three convalescent patients. Regarding treatment: approximately 9-day PBMC culture with coronavirus spike peptide pools or control peptides (ViraFEST assay). Peptide pools at about 9.7 ug/ml and IL-2 at about 10 IU/ml were added to cultures of 1.8 million or so PBMCs per well. This CDR3 has 14 residues. The germline CDR1 and CDR2 sequences are SNHLY and FYNNEI. With 4 bases removed from V and 5 bases from J, the gap between germline ends came to 14 bases. The assay that was used to sequence DNA from cultured CD4+ T cells was the Oncomine TCR Beta short-read assay. Each CDR3 protein gets one entry after TCRdb re-called the PCR reads with MiXCR. The table shows 15,000 or so distinct CDR3 sequences, with about half occurring only once. On this clonotype: What it binds is not known.

The TCR sequence derives from a human donor who had recovered from COVID-19. The V call is TRBV2, the J call TRBJ2-5; tentative D call: TRBD2 (6 bases). Sequencing was performed on CD4+ T cells from blood, cultured in vitro, taken about 7 months after SARS-CoV-2 vaccination. The CDR3 loop is CASSVVGGQETQYF. For the CDR3, the DNA is TGTGCCAGCAGTGTCGTCGGGGGTCAGGAGACCCAGTACTTC.